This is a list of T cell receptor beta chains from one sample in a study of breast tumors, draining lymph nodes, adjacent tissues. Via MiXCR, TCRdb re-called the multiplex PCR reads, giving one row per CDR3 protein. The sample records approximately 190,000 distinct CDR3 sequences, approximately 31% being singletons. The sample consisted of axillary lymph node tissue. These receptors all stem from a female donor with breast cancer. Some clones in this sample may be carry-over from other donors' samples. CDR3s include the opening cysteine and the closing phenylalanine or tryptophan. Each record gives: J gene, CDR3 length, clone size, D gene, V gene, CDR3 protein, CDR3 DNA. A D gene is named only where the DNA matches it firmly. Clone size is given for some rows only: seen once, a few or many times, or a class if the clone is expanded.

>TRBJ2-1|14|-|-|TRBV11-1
CASSLRGGYNEQFF
TGTGCCAGCAGCTTAAGAGGGGGCTACAATGAGCAGTTCTTC
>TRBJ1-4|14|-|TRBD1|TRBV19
CASSMGQGQKKLFF
TGTGCCAGTAGTATGGGACAGGGGCAGAAAAAACTGTTTTTT
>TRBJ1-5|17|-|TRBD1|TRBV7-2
CASSLHSGQGDNQPQHF
TGTGCCAGCAGCTTACATTCGGGACAGGGGGACAATCAGCCCCAGCATTTT
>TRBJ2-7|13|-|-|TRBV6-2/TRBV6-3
CASSRDKEYEQYF
TGTGCCAGCAGCCGGGACAAGGAGTACGAGCAGTACTTC
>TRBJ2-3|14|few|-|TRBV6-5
CASSSWGLTDTQYF
TGTGCCAGCAGTTCTTGGGGCCTCACAGATACGCAGTATTTT
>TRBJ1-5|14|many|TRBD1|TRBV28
CASSNGGQNQPQHF
TGTGCCAGCAGTAATGGGGGACAGAATCAGCCCCAGCATTTT
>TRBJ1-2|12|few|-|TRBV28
CASSLQNYGYTF
TGTGCCAGCAGTTTACAGAACTATGGCTACACCTTC
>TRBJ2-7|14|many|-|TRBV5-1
CASSPGVASYEQYF
TGCGCCAGCAGCCCCGGGGTGGCCTCCTACGAGCAGTACTTC
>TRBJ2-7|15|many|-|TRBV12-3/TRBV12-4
CASSLLGGVSYEQYF
TGTGCCAGCAGCTTACTGGGGGGCGTCTCCTACGAGCAGTACTTC
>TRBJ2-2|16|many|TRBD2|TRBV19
CASSIASGQNTGELFF
TGTGCCAGTAGTATCGCTAGCGGGCAGAACACCGGGGAGCTGTTTTTT
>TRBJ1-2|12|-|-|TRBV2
CASRLTNYGYTF
TGTGCCAGCAGGTTGACTAACTATGGCTACACCTTC
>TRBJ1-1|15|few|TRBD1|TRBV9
CASANPITGGTEAFF
TGTGCCAGCGCAAACCCGATTACAGGGGGCACTGAAGCTTTCTTT
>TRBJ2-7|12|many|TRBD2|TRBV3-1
CATRTSGYEQYF
TGTGCCACCCGGACTAGCGGCTACGAGCAGTACTTC
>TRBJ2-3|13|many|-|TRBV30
CAWSYPSTDTQYF
TGTGCCTGGAGTTACCCGAGCACAGATACGCAGTATTTT
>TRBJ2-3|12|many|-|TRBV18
CASSSEVGTQYF
TGTGCCAGCTCATCGGAAGTCGGTACGCAGTATTTT
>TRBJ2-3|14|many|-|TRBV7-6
CASSSGRLGGTQYF
TGTGCCAGCAGCTCGGGCCGTCTCGGAGGTACGCAGTATTTT
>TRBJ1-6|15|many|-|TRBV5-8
CASSLGAGGYSPLHF
TGTGCCAGCAGCTTGGGTGCGGGGGGGTATTCACCCCTCCACTTT
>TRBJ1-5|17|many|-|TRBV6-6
CASSNTGTAYSNQPQHF
TGTGCCAGCAGTAATACAGGGACCGCTTATAGCAATCAGCCCCAGCATTTT
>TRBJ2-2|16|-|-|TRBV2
CASSDRDDANTGELFF
TGTGCCAGCAGTGACAGGGATGACGCAAACACCGGGGAGCTGTTTTTT
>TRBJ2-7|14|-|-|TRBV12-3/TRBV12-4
CASSLKTGTSEQYF
TGTGCCAGCAGTTTGAAGACAGGGACTTCCGAGCAGTACTTC
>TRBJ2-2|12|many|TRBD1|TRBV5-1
CASSQGAGELFF
TGCGCCAGCAGCCAGGGGGCCGGGGAGCTGTTTTTT